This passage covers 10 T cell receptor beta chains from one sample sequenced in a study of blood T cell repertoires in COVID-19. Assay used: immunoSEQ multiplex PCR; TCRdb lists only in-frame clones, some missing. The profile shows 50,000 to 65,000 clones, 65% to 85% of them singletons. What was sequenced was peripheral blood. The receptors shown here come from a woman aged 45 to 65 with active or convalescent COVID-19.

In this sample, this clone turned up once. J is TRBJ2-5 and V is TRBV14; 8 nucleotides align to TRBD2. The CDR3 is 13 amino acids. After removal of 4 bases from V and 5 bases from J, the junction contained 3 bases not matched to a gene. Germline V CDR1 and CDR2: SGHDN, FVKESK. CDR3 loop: CASSRGRLETQYF. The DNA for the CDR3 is TGTGCCAGCAGCCGCGGGAGGCTGGAGACCCAGTACTTC.

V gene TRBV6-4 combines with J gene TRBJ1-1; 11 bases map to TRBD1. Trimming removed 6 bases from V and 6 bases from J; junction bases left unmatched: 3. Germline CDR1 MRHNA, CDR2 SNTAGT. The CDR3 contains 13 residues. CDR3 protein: CASRGQGAAEAFF. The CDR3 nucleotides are TGTGCCAGCAGAGGACAGGGGGCCGCTGAAGCTTTCTTT.

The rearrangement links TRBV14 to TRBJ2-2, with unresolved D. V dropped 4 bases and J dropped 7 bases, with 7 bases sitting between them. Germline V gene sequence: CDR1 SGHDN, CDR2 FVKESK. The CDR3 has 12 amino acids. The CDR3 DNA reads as TGTGCCAGCAGCCCGCAGCGCGGGGAGCTGTTTTTT. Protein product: CASSPQRGELFF. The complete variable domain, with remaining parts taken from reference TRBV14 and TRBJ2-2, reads EAGVTQFPSHSVIEKGQTVTLRCDPISGHDNLYWYRRVMGKEIKFLLHFVKESKQDESGMPNNRFLAERTGGTYSTLKVQPAELEDSGVYFCASSPQRGELFFGEGSRLTVL.

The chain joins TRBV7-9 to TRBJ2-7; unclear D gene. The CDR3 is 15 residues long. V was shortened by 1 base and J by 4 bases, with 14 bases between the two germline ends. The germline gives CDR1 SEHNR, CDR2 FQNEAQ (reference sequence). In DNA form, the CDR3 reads TGTGCCAGCAGCTTAGGACATCCGACAACATACGAGCAGTACTTC. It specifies CASSLGHPTTYEQYF. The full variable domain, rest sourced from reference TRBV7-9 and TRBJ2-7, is DTGVSQNPRHKITKRGQNVTFRCDPISEHNRLYWYRQTLGQGPEFLTYFQNEAQLEKSRLLSDRFSAERPKGSFSTLEIQRTEQGDSAMYLCASSLGHPTTYEQYFGPGTRLTVT.

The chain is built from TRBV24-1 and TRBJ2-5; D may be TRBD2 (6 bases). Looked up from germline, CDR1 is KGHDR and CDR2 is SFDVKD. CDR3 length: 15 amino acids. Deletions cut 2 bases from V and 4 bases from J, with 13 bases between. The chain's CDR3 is CATSDSTGVGETQYF. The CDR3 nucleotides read TGTGCCACCAGTGATTCGACGGGAGTTGGAGAGACCCAGTACTTC.

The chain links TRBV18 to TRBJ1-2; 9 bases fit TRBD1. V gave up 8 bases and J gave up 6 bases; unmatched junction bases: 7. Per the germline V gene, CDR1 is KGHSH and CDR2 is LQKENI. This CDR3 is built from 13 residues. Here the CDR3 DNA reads TGTGCCAGCCGGGACAGGGTGGCGGATGGCTACACCTTC. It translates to CASRDRVADGYTF.

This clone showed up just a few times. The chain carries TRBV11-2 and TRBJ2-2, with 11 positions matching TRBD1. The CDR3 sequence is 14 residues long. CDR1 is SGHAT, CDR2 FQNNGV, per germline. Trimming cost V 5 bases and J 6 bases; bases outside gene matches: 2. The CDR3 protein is CASSLGQGAGELFF. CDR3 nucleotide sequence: TGTGCCAGCAGCCTGGGACAGGGGGCCGGGGAGCTGTTTTTT.

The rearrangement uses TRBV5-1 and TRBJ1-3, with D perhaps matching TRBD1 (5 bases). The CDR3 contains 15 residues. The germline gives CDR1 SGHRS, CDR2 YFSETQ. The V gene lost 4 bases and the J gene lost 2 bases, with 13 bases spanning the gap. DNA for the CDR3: TGCGCCAGCAGCGACCAGGGTCTGGCTGGAAACACCATATATTTT. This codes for CASSDQGLAGNTIYF.

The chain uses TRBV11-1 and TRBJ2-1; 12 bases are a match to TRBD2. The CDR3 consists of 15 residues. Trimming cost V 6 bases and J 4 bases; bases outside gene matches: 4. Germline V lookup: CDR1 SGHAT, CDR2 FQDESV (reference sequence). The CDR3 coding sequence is TGTGCCAGCAGTGTTGGGACTAGCGGGTACAATGAGCAGTTCTTC. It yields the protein CASSVGTSGYNEQFF.

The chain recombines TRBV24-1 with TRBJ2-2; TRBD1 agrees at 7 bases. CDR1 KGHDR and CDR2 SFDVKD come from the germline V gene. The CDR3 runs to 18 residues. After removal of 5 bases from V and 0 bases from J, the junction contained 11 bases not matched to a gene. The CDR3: CATSGPTGAGPNTGELFF. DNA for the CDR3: TGTGCCACCAGTGGCCCTACAGGGGCCGGCCCGAACACCGGGGAGCTGTTTTTT.